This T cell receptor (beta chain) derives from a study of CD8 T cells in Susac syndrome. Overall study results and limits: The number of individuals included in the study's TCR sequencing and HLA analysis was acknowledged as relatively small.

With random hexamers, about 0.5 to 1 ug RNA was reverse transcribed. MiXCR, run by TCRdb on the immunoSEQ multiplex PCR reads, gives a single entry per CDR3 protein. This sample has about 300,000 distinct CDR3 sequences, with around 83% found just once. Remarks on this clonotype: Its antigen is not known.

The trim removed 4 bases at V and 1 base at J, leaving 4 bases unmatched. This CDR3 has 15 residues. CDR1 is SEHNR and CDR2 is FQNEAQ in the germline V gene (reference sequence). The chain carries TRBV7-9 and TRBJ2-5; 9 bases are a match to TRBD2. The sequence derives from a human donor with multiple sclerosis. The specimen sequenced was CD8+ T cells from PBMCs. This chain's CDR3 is CASSSLAGAQETQYF. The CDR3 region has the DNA TGTGCCAGCAGCTCATTAGCGGGAGCCCAAGAGACCCAGTACTTC.